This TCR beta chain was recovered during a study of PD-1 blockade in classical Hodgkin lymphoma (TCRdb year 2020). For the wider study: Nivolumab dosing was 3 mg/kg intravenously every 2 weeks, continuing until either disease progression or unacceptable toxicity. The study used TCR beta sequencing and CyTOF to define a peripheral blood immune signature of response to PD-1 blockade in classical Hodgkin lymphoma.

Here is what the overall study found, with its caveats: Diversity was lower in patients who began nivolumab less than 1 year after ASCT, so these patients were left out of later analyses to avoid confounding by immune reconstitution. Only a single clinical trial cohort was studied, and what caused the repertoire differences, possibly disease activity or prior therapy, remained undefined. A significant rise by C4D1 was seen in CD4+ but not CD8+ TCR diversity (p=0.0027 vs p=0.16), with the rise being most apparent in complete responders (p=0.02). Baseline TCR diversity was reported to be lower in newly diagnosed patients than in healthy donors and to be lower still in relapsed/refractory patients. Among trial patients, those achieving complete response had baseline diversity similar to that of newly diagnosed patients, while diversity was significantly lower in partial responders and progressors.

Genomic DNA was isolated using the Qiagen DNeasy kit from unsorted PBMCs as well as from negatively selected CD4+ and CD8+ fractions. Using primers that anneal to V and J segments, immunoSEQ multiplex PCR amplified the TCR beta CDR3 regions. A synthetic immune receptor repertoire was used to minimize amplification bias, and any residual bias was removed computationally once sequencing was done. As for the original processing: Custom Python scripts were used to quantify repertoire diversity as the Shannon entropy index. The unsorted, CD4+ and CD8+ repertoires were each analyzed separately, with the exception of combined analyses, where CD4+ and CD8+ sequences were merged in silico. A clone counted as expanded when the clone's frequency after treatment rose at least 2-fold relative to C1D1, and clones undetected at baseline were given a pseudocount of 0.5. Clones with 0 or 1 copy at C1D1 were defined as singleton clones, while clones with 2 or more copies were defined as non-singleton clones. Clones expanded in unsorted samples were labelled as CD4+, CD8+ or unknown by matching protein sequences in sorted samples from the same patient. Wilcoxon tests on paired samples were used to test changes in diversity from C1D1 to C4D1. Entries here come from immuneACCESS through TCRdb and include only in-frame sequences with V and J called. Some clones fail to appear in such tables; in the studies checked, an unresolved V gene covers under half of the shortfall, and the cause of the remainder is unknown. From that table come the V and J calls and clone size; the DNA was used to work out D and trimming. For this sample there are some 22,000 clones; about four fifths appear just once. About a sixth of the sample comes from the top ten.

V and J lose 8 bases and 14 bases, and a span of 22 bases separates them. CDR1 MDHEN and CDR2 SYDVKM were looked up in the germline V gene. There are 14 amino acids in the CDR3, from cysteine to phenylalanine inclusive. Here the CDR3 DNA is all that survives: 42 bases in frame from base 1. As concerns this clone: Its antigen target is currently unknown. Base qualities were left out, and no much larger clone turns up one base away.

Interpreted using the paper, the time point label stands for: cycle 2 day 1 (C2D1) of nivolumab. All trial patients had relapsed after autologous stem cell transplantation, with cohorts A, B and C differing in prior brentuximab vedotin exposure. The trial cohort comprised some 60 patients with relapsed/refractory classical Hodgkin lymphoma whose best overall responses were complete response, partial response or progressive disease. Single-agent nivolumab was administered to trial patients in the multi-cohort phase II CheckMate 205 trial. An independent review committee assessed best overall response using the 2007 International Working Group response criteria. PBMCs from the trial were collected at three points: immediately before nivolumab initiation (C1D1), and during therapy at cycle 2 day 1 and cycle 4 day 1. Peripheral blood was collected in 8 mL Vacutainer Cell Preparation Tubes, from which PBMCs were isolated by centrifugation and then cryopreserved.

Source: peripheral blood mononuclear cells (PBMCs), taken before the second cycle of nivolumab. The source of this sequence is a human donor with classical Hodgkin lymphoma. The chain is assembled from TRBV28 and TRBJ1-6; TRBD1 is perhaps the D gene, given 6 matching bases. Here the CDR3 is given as CASRARGGVRALHF. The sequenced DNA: TGTGCCAGCCGCGCTAGGGGGGGGGTTAGGGCCCTCCACTTT.